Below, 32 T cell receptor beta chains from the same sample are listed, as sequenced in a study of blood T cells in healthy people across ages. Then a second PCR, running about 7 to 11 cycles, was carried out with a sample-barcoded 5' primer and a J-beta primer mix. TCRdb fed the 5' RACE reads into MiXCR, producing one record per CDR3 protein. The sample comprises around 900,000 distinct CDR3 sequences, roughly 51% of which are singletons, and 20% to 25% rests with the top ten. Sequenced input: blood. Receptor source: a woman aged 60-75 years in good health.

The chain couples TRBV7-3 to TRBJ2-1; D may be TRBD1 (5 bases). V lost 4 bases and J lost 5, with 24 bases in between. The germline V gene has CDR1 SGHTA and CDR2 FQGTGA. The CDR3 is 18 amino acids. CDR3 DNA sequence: TGTGCCAGCAGCTCCCGCCCGTGGGGCTCCTCGTCAGACAATGAGCAGTTCTTC. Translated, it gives CASSSRPWGSSSDNEQFF.

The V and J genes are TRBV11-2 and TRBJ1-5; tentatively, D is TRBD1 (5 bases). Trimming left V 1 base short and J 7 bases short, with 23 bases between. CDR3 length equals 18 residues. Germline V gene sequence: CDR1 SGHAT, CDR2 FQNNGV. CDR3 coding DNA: TGTGCCAGCAGCTTAGGGTCGCAGGTCAGGGCGGATGGGCAGCCCCAGCATTTT. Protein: CASSLGSQVRADGQPQHF.

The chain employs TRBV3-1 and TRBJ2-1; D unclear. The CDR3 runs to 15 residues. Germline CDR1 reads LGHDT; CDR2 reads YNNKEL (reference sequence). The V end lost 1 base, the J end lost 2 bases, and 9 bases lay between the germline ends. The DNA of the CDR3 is TGTGCCAGCAGCCAAGTCCCAACAACCTACAATGAGCAGTTCTTC. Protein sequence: CASSQVPTTYNEQFF.

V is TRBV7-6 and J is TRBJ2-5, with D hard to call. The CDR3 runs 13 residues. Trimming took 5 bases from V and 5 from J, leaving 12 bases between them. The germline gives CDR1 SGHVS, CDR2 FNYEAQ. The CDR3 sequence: CASSTTPGETQYF. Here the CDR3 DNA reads TGTGCCAGCAGCACGACCCCTGGGGAGACCCAGTACTTC.

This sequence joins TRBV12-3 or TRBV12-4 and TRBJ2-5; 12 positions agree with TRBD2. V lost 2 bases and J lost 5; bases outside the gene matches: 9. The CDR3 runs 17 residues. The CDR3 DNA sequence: TGTGCCAGCAGTTTAACTCGGCTAGCGGGAGGGTGGGAGACCCAGTACTTC. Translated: CASSLTRLAGGWETQYF.

The CDR3 coding sequence is TGCAGCGTTGGCGTGGCGGGAGGTTACAATGAGCAGTTCTTC. Its protein is CSVGVAGGYNEQFF. The chain is built from TRBV29-1 and TRBJ2-1, with 8 bases fitting TRBD2. The V segment lost 4 bases and the J segment 4 bases; nucleotides outside the gene matches: 6. The germline V gene has CDR1 SQVTM and CDR2 ANQGSEA. The CDR3 extends over 14 amino acids.

The CDR3 loop reads CASSHDAGGPYEQYF. DNA of the CDR3: TGTGCCAGCTCGCACGACGCGGGAGGGCCCTACGAGCAGTACTTC. The V call is TRBV18, the J call TRBJ2-7; 9 nucleotides line up with TRBD2. V shed 6 bases, J shed 2 bases, and the junction held 8 bases outside the gene matches. The CDR3 consists of 15 residues. CDR1 KGHSH and CDR2 LQKENI come from the germline V gene.

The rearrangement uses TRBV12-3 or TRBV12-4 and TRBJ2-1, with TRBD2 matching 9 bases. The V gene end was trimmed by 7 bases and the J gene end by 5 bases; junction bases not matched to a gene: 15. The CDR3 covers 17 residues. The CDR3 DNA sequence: TGTGCCAGCACCTCAGGCTCGTTAGCGGGAGTCGACAATGAGCAGTTCTTC. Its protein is CASTSGSLAGVDNEQFF.

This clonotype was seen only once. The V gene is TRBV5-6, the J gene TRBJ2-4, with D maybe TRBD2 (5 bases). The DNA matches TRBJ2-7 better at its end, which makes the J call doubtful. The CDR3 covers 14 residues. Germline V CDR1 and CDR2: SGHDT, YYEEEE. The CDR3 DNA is TGTGCCAGCAGCTTTCGAACAGCGGACTACGAGCAGTACTTC. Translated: CASSFRTADYEQYF.

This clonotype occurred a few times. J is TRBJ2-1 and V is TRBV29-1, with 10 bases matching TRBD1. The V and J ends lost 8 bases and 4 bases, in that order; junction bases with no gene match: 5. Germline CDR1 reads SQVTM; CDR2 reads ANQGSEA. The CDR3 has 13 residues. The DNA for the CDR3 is TGCAGCATAGACAGGGGGCGATACAATGAGCAGTTCTTC. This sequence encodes CSIDRGRYNEQFF.

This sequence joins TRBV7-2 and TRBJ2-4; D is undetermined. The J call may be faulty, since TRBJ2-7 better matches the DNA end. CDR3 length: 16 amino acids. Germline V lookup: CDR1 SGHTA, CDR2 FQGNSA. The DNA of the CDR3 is TGTGCCAGCAGCCCCCGGGTGGGCGTTGTAGTCTACGAGCAGTACTTC. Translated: CASSPRVGVVVYEQYF.

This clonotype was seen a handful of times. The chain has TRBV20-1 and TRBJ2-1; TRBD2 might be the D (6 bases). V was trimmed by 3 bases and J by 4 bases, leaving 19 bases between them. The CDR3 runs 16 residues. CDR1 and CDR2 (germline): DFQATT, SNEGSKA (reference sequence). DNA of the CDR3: TGCAGTGCTAGTGCCGGAGGGGTGACAGTATACAATGAGCAGTTCTTC. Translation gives CSASAGGVTVYNEQFF.

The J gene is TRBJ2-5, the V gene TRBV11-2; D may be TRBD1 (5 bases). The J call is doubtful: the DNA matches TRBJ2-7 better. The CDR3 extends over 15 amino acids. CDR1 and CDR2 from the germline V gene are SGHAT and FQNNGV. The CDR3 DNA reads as TGTGCCAGCAGCTCCGCAGGGCTAGTAATGTACGAGCAGTACTTC. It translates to CASSSAGLVMYEQYF.

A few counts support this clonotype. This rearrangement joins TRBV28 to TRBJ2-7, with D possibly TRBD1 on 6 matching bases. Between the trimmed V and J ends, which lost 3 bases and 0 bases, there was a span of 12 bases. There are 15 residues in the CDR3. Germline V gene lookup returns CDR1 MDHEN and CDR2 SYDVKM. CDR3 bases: TGTGCCAGCAGTTTCCCCGACAGGAGCTCCTACGAGCAGTACTTC. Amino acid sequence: CASSFPDRSSYEQYF.

The CDR3 DNA is TGTGCCAGCAGCTTAATTACAGGCCATCAAGAGACCCAGTACTTC. This gives the protein CASSLITGHQETQYF. This chain connects TRBV7-9 to TRBJ2-5, with D possibly TRBD1 on 5 matching bases. From germline, CDR1 is SEHNR and CDR2 FQNEAQ (reference sequence). The CDR3 spans 15 residues. V shed 2 bases and J shed 2 bases, with 12 bases lying between them.

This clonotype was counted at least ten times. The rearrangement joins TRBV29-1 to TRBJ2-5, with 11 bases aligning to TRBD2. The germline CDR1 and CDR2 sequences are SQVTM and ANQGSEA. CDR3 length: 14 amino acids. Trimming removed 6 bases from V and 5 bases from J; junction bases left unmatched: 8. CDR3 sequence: CSVTSGNYMETQYF. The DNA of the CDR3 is TGCAGCGTGACTAGCGGGAATTATATGGAGACCCAGTACTTC.

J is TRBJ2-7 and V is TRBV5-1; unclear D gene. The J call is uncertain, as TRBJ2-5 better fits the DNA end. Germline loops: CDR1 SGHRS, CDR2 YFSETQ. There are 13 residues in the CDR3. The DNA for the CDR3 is TGCGCCAGCAGCGGAGACAAAAAGGAGACCCAGTACTTC. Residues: CASSGDKKETQYF.

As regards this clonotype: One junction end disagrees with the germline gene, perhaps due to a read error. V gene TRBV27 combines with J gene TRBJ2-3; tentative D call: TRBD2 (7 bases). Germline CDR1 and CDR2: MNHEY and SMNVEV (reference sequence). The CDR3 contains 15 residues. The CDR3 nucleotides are TGTGCCAGCAGTTTAAGGGGGACTATTCAAGATATGCAGTATTTT. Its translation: CASSLRGTIQDMQYF.

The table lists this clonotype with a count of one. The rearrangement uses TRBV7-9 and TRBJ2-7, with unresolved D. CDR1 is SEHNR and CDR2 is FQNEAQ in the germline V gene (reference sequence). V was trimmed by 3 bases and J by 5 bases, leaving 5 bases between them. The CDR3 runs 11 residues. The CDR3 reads CASSFQHEQYF. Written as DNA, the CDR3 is TGTGCCAGCAGCTTCCAGCACGAGCAGTACTTC.

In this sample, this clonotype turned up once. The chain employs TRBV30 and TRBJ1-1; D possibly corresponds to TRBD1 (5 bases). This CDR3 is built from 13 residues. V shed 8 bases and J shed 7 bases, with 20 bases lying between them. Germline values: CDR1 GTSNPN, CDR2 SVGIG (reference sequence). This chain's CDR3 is CARLHRGKVEAFF. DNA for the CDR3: TGTGCCAGACTTCATCGGGGCAAGGTTGAAGCTTTCTTT. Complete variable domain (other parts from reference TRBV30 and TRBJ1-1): SQTIHQWPATLVQPVGSPLSLECTVEGTSNPNLYWYRQAAGRGLQLLFYSVGIGQISSEVPQNLSASRPQDRQFILSSKKLLLSDSGFYLCARLHRGKVEAFFGQGTRLTVV.

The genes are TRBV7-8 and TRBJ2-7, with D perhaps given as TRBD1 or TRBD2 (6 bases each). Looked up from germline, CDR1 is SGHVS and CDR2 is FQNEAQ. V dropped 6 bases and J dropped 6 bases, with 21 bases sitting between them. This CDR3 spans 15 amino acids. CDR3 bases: TGTGCCAGCAGGCCCGCGAGGTGGGGGGCTTTCGAGCAGTACTTC. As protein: CASRPARWGAFEQYF.

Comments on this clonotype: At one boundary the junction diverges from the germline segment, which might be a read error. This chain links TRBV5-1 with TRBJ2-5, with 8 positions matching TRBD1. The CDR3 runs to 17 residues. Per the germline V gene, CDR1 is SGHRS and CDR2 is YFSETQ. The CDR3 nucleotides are TGCGCCGGCAGCTTGTCCAGGGGGCCGAGGTACCAAGAGACCCAGTACTTC. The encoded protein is CAGSLSRGPRYQETQYF.

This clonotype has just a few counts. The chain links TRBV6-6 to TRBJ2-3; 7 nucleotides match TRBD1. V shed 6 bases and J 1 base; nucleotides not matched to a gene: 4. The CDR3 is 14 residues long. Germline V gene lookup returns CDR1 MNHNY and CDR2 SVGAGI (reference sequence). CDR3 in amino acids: CASRRQGRTDTQYF. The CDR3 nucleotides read TGTGCCAGCAGACGACAGGGACGCACAGATACGCAGTATTTT.

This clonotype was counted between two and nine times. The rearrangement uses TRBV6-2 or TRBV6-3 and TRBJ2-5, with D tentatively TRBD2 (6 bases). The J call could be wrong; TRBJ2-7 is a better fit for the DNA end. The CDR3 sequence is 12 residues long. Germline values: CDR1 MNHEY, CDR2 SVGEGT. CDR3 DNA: TGTGCCAGCAGTTATACCGGGGGCGAGCAGTACTTC. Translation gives CASSYTGGEQYF.

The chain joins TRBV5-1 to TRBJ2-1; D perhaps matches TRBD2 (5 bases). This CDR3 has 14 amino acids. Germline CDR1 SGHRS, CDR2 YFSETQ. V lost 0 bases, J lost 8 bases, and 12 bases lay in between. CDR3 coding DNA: TGCGCCAGCAGCTTGGGGGCTAGCTCCGATGAGCAGTTCTTC. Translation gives CASSLGASSDEQFF.

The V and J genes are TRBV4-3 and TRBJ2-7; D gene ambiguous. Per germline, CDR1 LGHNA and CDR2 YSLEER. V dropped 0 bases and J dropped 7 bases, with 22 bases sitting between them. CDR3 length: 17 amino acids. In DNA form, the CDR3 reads TGCGCCAGCAGCCAAGAGCTGGGCTTTAGCTCCTACAATGAGCAGTACTTC. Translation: CASSQELGFSSYNEQYF.

The CDR3 DNA follows: TGTGCCAGTATCCGGTCGGGGGGTAGCAATCAGCCCCAGCATTTT. Its protein product is CASIRSGGSNQPQHF. The V call is TRBV19, the J call TRBJ1-5; a possible D gene is TRBD1 (5 bases). Germline V gene data show CDR1 as LNHDA and CDR2 as SQIVND (reference sequence). The V gene lost 7 bases and the J gene lost 0 bases, with 13 bases spanning the gap. This CDR3 spans 15 amino acids.

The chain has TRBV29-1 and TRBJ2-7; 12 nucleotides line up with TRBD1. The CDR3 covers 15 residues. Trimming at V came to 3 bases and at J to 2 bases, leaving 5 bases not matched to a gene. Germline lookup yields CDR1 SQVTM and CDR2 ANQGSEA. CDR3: CSVEGGTGGAYEQYF. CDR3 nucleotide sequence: TGCAGCGTTGAGGGTGGGACAGGGGGCGCCTACGAGCAGTACTTC.

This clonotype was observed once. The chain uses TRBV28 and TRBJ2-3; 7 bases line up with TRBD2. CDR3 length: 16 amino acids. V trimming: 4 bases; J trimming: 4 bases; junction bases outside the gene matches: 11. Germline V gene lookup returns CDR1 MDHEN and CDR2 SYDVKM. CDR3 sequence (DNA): TGTGCCAGCAGTTCCCCCTTAGCGGGTTTGGCAGATACGCAGTATTTT. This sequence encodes CASSSPLAGLADTQYF.

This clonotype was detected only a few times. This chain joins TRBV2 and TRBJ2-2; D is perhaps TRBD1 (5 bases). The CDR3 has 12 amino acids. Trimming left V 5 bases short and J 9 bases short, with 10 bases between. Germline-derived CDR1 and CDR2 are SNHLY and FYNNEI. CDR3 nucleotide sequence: TGTGCCAGCAGTACAGGCCACCGGGAGCTGTTTTTT. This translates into CASSTGHRELFF.

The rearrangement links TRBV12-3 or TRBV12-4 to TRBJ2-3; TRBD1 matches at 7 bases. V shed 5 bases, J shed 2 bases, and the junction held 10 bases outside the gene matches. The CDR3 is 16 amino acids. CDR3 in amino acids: CASSTRQGRNTDTQYF. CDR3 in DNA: TGTGCCAGCAGTACCCGACAGGGTCGTAACACAGATACGCAGTATTTT.

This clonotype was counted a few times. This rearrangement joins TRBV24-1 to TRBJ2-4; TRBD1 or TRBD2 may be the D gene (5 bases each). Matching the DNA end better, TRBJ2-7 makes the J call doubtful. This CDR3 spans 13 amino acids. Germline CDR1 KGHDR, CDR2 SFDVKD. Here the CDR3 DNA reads TGTGCCACCAGTGCCGGGGCCAACTACGAGCAGTACTTC. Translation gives CATSAGANYEQYF.